The clone carrying this T cell receptor (beta chain) has just one count. Its target is not known. This sample stems from a study of CD8 T cells in ankylosing spondylitis. This CDR3 region has 18 residues. CDR1 MNHEY and CDR2 SVGEGT come from the germline V gene. J gave up 4 bases and V 2 bases, and 12 bases lay outside the gene matches. Whole-study results and caveats: Seemingly distinctive of ankylosing spondylitis blood was a TCR beta motif formed by eight highly homologous variants. CD8+ by phenotype, disease-linked clones were relatively rare in peripheral blood.

TCRdb recomputed calls from the 5' RACE reads with MiXCR, one row per CDR3 protein. The sample has 650,000 to 800,000 distinct CDR3 sequences, 19% seen once; the top ten hold under 20%. This chain connects TRBV6-2 or TRBV6-3 to TRBJ2-5; 11 bases align to TRBD2. The sequence was collected from a male donor with ankylosing spondylitis. Sequencing input: blood, either unsorted or a sorted T cell fraction (not recorded which). CDR3 residues: CASSYPPWASGRSETQYF. The CDR3 DNA follows: TGTGCCAGCAGTTACCCGCCGTGGGCTAGCGGGAGGTCAGAGACCCAGTACTTC.